A single sample is the source of the 29 T cell receptor beta chains below, sequenced in a study of T cells in localized non-small cell lung cancer. Libraries were prepared by immunoSEQ multiplex PCR; TCRdb keeps only in-frame clonotypes and omits some of them. This sample carries some 72,000 clones, 80% to 90% of them seen once, and the ten largest clones take approximately 2.5%. The sequencing used peripheral blood, collected before any cancer treatment. These receptor sequences come from a man aged 40-75 years with stage I lung adenocarcinoma.

This clone showed up just once. The rearrangement links TRBV7-2 to TRBJ1-2, with unresolved D. The germline V gene has CDR1 SGHTA and CDR2 FQGNSA. The CDR3 spans 14 residues. V gave up 1 base and J gave up 4 bases, with 10 bases separating them. This chain's CDR3 is CASSLDFAGYGYTF. CDR3 coding DNA: TGTGCCAGCAGCTTAGATTTCGCTGGCTATGGCTACACCTTC.

The J gene is TRBJ2-1, the V gene TRBV19; 7 bases match TRBD1. The CDR3 covers 17 residues. The V gene end was trimmed by 2 bases and the J gene end by 1 base; junction bases not matched to a gene: 8. Germline CDR1 LNHDA, CDR2 SQIVND (reference sequence). Written as DNA, the CDR3 is TGTGCCAGTAGTATAAACCCCAGGGGGTATTCCTACAATGAGCAGTTCTTC. Amino acids: CASSINPRGYSYNEQFF.

The gene calls are TRBV13 and TRBJ1-1; TRBD1 matches at 9 bases. Germline V CDR1 and CDR2: PRHDT, FYEKMQ (reference sequence). CDR3 size: 16 residues. V lost 5 bases, J lost 4 bases, and 11 bases stayed unmatched. This CDR3 reads CASSLYWDRVSTEAFF. CDR3 in DNA: TGTGCCAGCAGCCTTTATTGGGACAGGGTCTCCACTGAAGCTTTCTTT. Drawing the rest from reference TRBV13 and TRBJ1-1, the complete variable domain is AAGVIQSPRHLIKEKRETATLKCYPIPRHDTVYWYQQGPGQDPQFLISFYEKMQSDKGSIPDRFSAQQFSDYHSELNMSSLELGDSALYFCASSLYWDRVSTEAFFGQGTRLTVV.

This chain uses TRBV10-3 with TRBJ2-7; 7 bases are a match to TRBD1. With 0 bases clipped from V and 9 bases from J, the junction kept 11 bases outside the gene matches. CDR1 ENHRY and CDR2 SYGVKD come from the germline V gene. The CDR3 is 15 residues long. DNA for the CDR3: TGTGCCATCAGTGAGTCGACAGGGTCGTTCTATGGGCAGTACTTC. Translating it yields CAISESTGSFYGQYF.

The gene calls are TRBV12-2 and TRBJ2-7; the DNA was not used to check the table's D call, TRBD2. TRBV12-2 counts as a pseudogene. This CDR3 is 20 amino acids long. The CDR3 bases are TGTGCAAGTCGCTTAGGTATCGGGACTAGCGGGAGGGTCCTTTTGGATGAGCAGTACTTC. It codes for CASRLGIGTSGRVLLDEQYF.

The gene calls are TRBV6-1 and TRBJ2-7, with D perhaps matching TRBD1 or TRBD2 (5 bases each). CDR3 size: 15 residues. The V and J ends lost 8 bases and 2 bases respectively, with 19 bases between them. CDR1 MNHNS and CDR2 SASEGT come from the germline V gene. The CDR3 coding sequence is TGTGCCAGCCGGACCCGGCAGGGAGACGCCTACGAGCAGTACTTC. Translating gives CASRTRQGDAYEQYF.

This clone was seen a single time. The genes are TRBV29-1 and TRBJ1-1; TRBD1 might be the D (6 bases). The germline V gene encodes CDR1 SQVTM and CDR2 ANQGSEA. The ends were cut back, 4 bases at V and 1 base at J, with 22 bases in the middle. This CDR3 spans 17 amino acids. CDR3 residues: CSVGPAGTQTPNTEAFF. DNA of the CDR3: TGCAGCGTTGGCCCGGCTGGGACACAAACCCCGAACACTGAAGCTTTCTTT. Combining the CDR3 with reference TRBV29-1 and TRBJ1-1 gives the whole variable domain SAVISQKPSRDICQRGTSLTIQCQVDSQVTMMFWYRQQPGQSLTLIATANQGSEATYESGFVIDKFPISRPNLTFSTLTVSNMSPEDSSIYLCSVGPAGTQTPNTEAFFGQGTRLTVV.

V and J are TRBV7-9 and TRBJ2-7; 7 bases fit TRBD1. With 4 bases clipped from V and 6 bases from J, the junction kept 15 bases outside the gene matches. The CDR3 is 16 residues long. Looked up from germline, CDR1 is SEHNR and CDR2 is FQNEAQ (reference sequence). Written as DNA, the CDR3 is TGTGCCAGCAGCTCCCAAGGACAGGTGGTTAGGGGCGAGCAGTACTTC. This translates into CASSSQGQVVRGEQYF.

This chain connects TRBV7-8 to TRBJ2-1, with TRBD2 as a possible D gene (6 bases). Trimming left V 4 bases short and J 4 bases short, with 11 bases between. Germline V CDR1 and CDR2: SGHVS, FQNEAQ. The CDR3 totals 14 residues. The CDR3 sequence is CASSSQAGYNEQFF. The DNA of the CDR3 is TGTGCCAGCAGCTCCCAGGCGGGGTACAATGAGCAGTTCTTC.

The chain links TRBV30 to TRBJ1-3; D uncertain. Per the germline V gene, CDR1 is GTSNPN and CDR2 is SVGIG (reference sequence). V shed 2 bases and J shed 4 bases, with 9 bases lying between them. This CDR3 region has 13 residues. The CDR3 DNA is TGTGCCTGGAGTCCTCTCCGGGGAAACACCATATATTTT. Protein product: CAWSPLRGNTIYF.

This sequence joins TRBV30 and TRBJ2-7; perhaps TRBD2 as D (5 bases). The V gene's germline CDR1 is GTSNPN and CDR2 SVGIG (reference sequence). V lost 2 bases to trimming and J lost 2 bases, with 13 bases between them. The CDR3 is 14 residues long. CDR3 in DNA: TGTGCCTGGAGTACTAGGTTACTGACCTACGAGCAGTACTTC. Translated, it gives CAWSTRLLTYEQYF. Variable domain in full (rest from reference TRBV30 and TRBJ2-7): SQTIHQWPATLVQPVGSPLSLECTVEGTSNPNLYWYRQAAGRGLQLLFYSVGIGQISSEVPQNLSASRPQDRQFILSSKKLLLSDSGFYLCAWSTRLLTYEQYFGPGTRLTVT.

This sequence joins TRBV5-1 and TRBJ2-3; 7 bases fit TRBD2. Germline CDR1 SGHRS, CDR2 YFSETQ. The CDR3 contains 15 residues. V lost 2 bases and J lost 1; bases outside the gene matches: 4. The CDR3 DNA follows: TGCGCCAGCAGCTTCGGGACTACCCGCACAGATACGCAGTATTTT. Protein sequence: CASSFGTTRTDTQYF.

This chain uses TRBV4-1 with TRBJ2-1, with 9 nucleotides matching TRBD2. Germline values: CDR1 MGHRA, CDR2 YSYEKL. With V trimmed by 0 bases and J by 4 bases, 7 bases remained unmatched. This CDR3 contains 17 residues. CDR3: CASSQEGGLASYNEQFF. The CDR3, as DNA: TGCGCCAGCAGCCAAGAGGGCGGACTAGCGAGTTACAATGAGCAGTTCTTC.

This clone was seen a few times. The V and J genes are TRBV9 and TRBJ1-1, with 10 nucleotides matching TRBD1. Germline CDR1 SGDLS, CDR2 YYNGEE. The CDR3 covers 17 residues. With 1 base clipped from V and 6 bases from J, the junction kept 12 bases outside the gene matches. Here the CDR3 reads CASSVTGTGDLGAEAFF. Here the CDR3 DNA reads TGTGCCAGCAGCGTAACCGGGACAGGGGATCTAGGGGCTGAAGCTTTCTTT.

The V and J genes are TRBV6-5 and TRBJ2-1; 8 bases align to TRBD2. The CDR3 has 15 residues. V lost 8 bases and J lost 6; bases outside the gene matches: 12. From germline, CDR1 is MNHEY and CDR2 SVGAGI. Here the CDR3 DNA reads TGTGCCAGCTGCTACGGGGGGGCCTTGTGCAATGAGCAGTTCTTC. It is translated as CASCYGGALCNEQFF.

V and J are TRBV5-1 and TRBJ1-4; 11 bases map to TRBD1. Germline V gene data show CDR1 as SGHRS and CDR2 as YFSETQ. The CDR3 length is 17 residues. Unmatched junction bases numbered 5, after V lost 4 bases and J lost 0 bases. CDR3 DNA: TGCGCCAGCAGCCGGACAGGGGGCACCTCAACTAATGAAAAACTGTTTTTT. Amino acid sequence: CASSRTGGTSTNEKLFF.

This chain joins TRBV30 and TRBJ1-3; possibly TRBD1 for D (5 bases). This CDR3 comprises 15 residues. Per germline, CDR1 GTSNPN and CDR2 SVGIG (reference sequence). The V and J ends lost 2 bases and 0 bases respectively, with 11 bases between them. The CDR3 DNA follows: TGTGCCTGGAGTACAGGAGGGATCTCTGGAAACACCATATATTTT. This gives the protein CAWSTGGISGNTIYF. Supplemented by reference TRBV30 and TRBJ1-3, the full variable domain reads SQTIHQWPATLVQPVGSPLSLECTVEGTSNPNLYWYRQAAGRGLQLLFYSVGIGQISSEVPQNLSASRPQDRQFILSSKKLLLSDSGFYLCAWSTGGISGNTIYFGEGSWLTVV.

This rearrangement joins TRBV7-2 to TRBJ2-3, with D tentatively TRBD2 (6 bases). CDR3 length: 15 residues. Per germline, CDR1 SGHTA and CDR2 FQGNSA. V was clipped by 1 base and J by 0 bases, with 8 bases between them. In DNA form, the CDR3 reads TGTGCCAGCAGCTTAGGGGGGACTAGCACAGATACGCAGTATTTT. Translating it yields CASSLGGTSTDTQYF.

The chain couples TRBV6-1 to TRBJ2-1; 8 bases are shared with TRBD2. The CDR3 loop spans 16 amino acids. The junction had 9 bases not matched to a gene; V was cut back by 4 bases and J by 4 bases. Germline loops: CDR1 MNHNS, CDR2 SASEGT. In DNA, the CDR3 is TGTGCCAGCAGTGGAGGGTCGGGGGGGCGGTACAATGAGCAGTTCTTC. It yields the protein CASSGGSGGRYNEQFF.

The chain combines TRBV6-1 with TRBJ1-1; D unclear. Trimming left V 6 bases short and J 0 bases short, with 14 bases between. This CDR3 is 15 amino acids long. From germline, CDR1 is MNHNS and CDR2 SASEGT. CDR3 protein: CASRYEALMNTEAFF. CDR3 DNA: TGTGCCAGCAGGTATGAAGCCCTCATGAACACTGAAGCTTTCTTT.

The chain links TRBV5-6 to TRBJ1-2; D possibly corresponds to TRBD1 (6 bases). Germline values: CDR1 SGHDT, CDR2 YYEEEE. The CDR3 totals 14 residues. Trimming pared 2 bases from V and 4 bases from J, leaving 12 bases between. In nucleotides, the CDR3 is TGTGCCAGCAGCTTAACCGGGACACCCTATGGCTACACCTTC. The encoded protein is CASSLTGTPYGYTF.

This clone was seen just once. J is TRBJ2-7 and V is TRBV5-6, with TRBD1 matching 12 bases. The V and J ends lost 3 bases and 0 bases, in that order; junction bases with no gene match: 10. Per germline, CDR1 SGHDT and CDR2 YYEEEE. The CDR3 covers 18 residues. This chain's CDR3 is CASSSPGDRGLFSYEQYF. The DNA for the CDR3 is TGTGCCAGCAGCTCCCCCGGGGACAGGGGGCTGTTCTCCTACGAGCAGTACTTC.

V usage is TRBV5-1 and J usage is TRBJ1-1, with D possibly TRBD1 on 6 matching bases. Germline V gene lookup returns CDR1 SGHRS and CDR2 YFSETQ. Trimming took off 4 bases at V and 0 bases at J, with 19 bases between the two ends. The CDR3 loop spans 17 amino acids. The CDR3 spells CASSTGQRPRMNTEAFF. In DNA, the CDR3 is TGCGCCAGCAGCACAGGACAGAGGCCCCGCATGAACACTGAAGCTTTCTTT.

The sample holds a few counts of this clone. The chain carries TRBV7-8 and TRBJ2-7; D gene ambiguous. The germline CDR1 and CDR2 sequences are SGHVS and FQNEAQ. This CDR3 has 15 residues. Trimming removed 5 bases at V and 2 bases at J, with 16 bases between. In DNA, the CDR3 is TGTGCCAGCAGCCTCAAGTCTGGGCCGGCCTACGAGCAGTACTTC. Protein: CASSLKSGPAYEQYF.

This sequence joins TRBV6-6 and TRBJ2-7; 8 bases line up with TRBD2. V gave up 5 bases and J gave up 3 bases; unmatched junction bases: 9. Germline V gene sequence: CDR1 MNHNY, CDR2 SVGAGI (reference sequence). This CDR3 is built from 15 residues. In DNA, the CDR3 is TGTGCCAGCAGTAAACTAGCGGAGGGGGGCTACGAGCAGTACTTC. This gives the protein CASSKLAEGGYEQYF.

The genes are TRBV11-1 and TRBJ2-2, with D possibly matching TRBD2 (6 bases). Germline CDR1 SGHAT, CDR2 FQDESV (reference sequence). The CDR3 is 13 residues long. V lost 5 bases and J 5 bases, leaving 9 bases between the germline ends. The CDR3 bases are TGTGCCAGCAGCCCCGCGGGAACCGGGGAGCTGTTTTTT. The encoded protein is CASSPAGTGELFF.

The rearrangement uses TRBV1 and TRBJ2-4; TRBD2, as called in the table, went unchecked against the DNA. TRBV1 is a known pseudogene. This CDR3 has 17 amino acids. The CDR3 protein is CTSSQEGLAGEGNIQYF. The CDR3 nucleotides are TGCACCAGCAGCCAAGAGGGGCTAGCGGGAGAGGGCAACATTCAGTACTTC.

The chain links TRBV30 to TRBJ2-7; perhaps TRBD1 as D (6 bases). The CDR3 length is 15 residues. The germline V and J ends were trimmed by 5 bases and 3 bases, with 20 bases remaining between them. Germline lookup yields CDR1 GTSNPN and CDR2 SVGIG (reference sequence). CDR3 in amino acids: CAWGHRDRSIYEQYF. The CDR3 DNA sequence: TGTGCCTGGGGTCACAGGGACCGGAGTATCTACGAGCAGTACTTC. Using reference TRBV30 and TRBJ2-7 for the parts outside the CDR3, the full variable domain is SQTIHQWPATLVQPVGSPLSLECTVEGTSNPNLYWYRQAAGRGLQLLFYSVGIGQISSEVPQNLSASRPQDRQFILSSKKLLLSDSGFYLCAWGHRDRSIYEQYFGPGTRLTVT.

The V and J genes are TRBV5-4 and TRBJ1-1; D call uncertain. The germline CDR1 and CDR2 sequences are SGHNT and YYREEE (reference sequence). There are 14 residues in the CDR3. V lost 3 bases and J 2 bases, leaving 11 bases between the germline ends. In DNA, the CDR3 is TGTGCCAGCAGCTGGAGGCCGTCAAACACTGAAGCTTTCTTT. This encodes CASSWRPSNTEAFF.